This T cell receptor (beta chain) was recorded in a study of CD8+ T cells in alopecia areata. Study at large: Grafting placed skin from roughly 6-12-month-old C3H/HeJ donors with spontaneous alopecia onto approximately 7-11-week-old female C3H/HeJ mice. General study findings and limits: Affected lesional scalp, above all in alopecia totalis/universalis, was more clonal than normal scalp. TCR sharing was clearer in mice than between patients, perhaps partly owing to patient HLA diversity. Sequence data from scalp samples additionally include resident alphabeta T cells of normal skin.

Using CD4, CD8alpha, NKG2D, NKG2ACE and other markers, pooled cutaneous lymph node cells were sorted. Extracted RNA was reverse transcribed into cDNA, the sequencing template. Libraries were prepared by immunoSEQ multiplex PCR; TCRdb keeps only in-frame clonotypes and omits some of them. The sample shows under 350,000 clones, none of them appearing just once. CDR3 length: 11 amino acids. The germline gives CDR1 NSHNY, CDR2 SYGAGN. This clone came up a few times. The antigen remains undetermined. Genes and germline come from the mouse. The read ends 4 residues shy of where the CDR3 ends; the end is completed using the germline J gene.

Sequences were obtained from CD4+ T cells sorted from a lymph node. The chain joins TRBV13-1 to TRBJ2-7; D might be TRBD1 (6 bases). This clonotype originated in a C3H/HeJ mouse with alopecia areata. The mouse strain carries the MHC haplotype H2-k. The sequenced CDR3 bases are TGTGCCAGCAGTGGGACAGAT. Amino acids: CASSGTD. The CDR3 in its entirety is CASSGTDEQYF.